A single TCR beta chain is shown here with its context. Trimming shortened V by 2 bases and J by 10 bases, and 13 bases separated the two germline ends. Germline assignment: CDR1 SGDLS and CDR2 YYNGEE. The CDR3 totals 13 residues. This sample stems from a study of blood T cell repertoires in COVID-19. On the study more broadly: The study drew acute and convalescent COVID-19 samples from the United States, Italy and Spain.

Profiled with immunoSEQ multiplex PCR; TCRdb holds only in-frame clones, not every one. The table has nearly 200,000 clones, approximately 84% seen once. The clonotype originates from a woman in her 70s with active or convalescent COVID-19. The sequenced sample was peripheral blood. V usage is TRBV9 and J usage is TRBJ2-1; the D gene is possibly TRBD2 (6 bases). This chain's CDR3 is CASSVVTSGEQFF. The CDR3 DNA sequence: TGTGCCAGCAGCGTGGTGACTAGTGGCGAGCAGTTCTTC. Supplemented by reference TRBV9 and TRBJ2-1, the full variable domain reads DSGVTQTPKHLITATGQRVTLRCSPRSGDLSVYWYQQSLDQGLQFLIQYYNGEERAKGNILERFSAQQFPDLHSELNLSSLELGDSALYFCASSVVTSGEQFFGPGTRLTVL.